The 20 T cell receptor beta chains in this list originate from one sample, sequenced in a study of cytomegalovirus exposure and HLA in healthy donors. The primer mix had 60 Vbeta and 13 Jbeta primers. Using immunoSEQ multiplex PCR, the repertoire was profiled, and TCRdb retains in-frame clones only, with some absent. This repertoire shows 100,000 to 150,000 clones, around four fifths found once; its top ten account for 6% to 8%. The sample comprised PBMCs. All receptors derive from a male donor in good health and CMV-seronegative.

The CDR3 DNA follows: TGTGCCAGCCCACCGCAAGGACATTATTCCCAAGAGACCCAGTACTTC. It encodes CASPPQGHYSQETQYF. This sequence joins TRBV28 and TRBJ2-5; tentatively, D is TRBD1 (5 bases). Germline V gives CDR1 MDHEN, CDR2 SYDVKM. V was cut by 8 bases and J by 1 base, with 20 bases left in between. The CDR3 has 16 residues.

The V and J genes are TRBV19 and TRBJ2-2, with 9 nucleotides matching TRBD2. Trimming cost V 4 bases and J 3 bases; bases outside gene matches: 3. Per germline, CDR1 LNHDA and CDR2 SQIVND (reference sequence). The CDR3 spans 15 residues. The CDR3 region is CASSTAGGDTGELFF. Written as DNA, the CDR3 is TGTGCCAGTAGTACCGCGGGGGGGGACACCGGGGAGCTGTTTTTT.

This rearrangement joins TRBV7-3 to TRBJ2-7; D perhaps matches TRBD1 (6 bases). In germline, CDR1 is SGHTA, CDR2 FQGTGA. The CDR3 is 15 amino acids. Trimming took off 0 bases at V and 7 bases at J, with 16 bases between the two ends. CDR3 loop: CASSLTGAGAREQYF. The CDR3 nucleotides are TGTGCCAGCAGCTTAACAGGCGCAGGGGCAAGGGAGCAGTACTTC.

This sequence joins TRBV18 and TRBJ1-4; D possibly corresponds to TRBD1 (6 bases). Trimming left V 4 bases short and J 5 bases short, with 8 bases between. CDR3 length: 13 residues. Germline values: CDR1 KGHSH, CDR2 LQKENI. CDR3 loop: CASSLQGNEKLFF. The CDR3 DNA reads TGTGCCAGCTCACTTCAGGGGAATGAAAAACTGTTTTTT. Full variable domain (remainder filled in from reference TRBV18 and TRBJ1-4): NAGVMQNPRHLVRRRGQEARLRCSPMKGHSHVYWYRQLPEEGLKFMVYLQKENIIDESGMPKERFSAEFPKEGPSILRIQQVVRGDSAAYFCASSLQGNEKLFFGSGTQLSVL.

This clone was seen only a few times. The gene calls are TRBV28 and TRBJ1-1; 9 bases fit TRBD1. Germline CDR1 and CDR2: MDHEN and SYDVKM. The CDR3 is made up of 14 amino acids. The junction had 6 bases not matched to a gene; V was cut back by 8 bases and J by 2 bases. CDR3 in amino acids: CASRGTGINTEAFF. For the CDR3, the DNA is TGTGCCAGCCGCGGGACAGGGATAAACACTGAAGCTTTCTTT.

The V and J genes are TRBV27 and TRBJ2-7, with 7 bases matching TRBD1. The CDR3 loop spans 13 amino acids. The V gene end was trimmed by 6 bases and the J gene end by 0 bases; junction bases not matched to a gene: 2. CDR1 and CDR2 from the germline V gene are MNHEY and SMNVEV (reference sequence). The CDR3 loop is CASRRQGSYEQYF. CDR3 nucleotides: TGTGCCAGCAGAAGACAGGGCTCCTACGAGCAGTACTTC.

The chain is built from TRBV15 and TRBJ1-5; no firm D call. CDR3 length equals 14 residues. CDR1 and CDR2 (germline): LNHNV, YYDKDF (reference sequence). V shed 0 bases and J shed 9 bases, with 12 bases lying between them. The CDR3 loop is CATSREAGLGPQHF. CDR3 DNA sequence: TGTGCCACCAGCAGAGAGGCGGGATTGGGGCCCCAGCATTTT.

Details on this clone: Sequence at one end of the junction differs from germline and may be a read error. CDR3 sequence reads: CASSLEGGPNTGELFF. The CDR3 DNA is TGTGCTAGCAGCTTAGAAGGAGGACCGAACACCGGGGAGCTGTTTTTT. The chain joins TRBV7-7 to TRBJ2-2; D might be TRBD2 (5 bases). The germline CDR1 and CDR2 sequences are SSHAT and FNYEAQ (reference sequence). This CDR3 region has 16 residues.

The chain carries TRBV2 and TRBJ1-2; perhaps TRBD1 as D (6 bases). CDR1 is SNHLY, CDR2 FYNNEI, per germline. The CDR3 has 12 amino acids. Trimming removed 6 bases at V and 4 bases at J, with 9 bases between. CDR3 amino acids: CASRGQPYGYTF. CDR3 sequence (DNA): TGTGCCAGCAGAGGACAGCCCTATGGCTACACCTTC.

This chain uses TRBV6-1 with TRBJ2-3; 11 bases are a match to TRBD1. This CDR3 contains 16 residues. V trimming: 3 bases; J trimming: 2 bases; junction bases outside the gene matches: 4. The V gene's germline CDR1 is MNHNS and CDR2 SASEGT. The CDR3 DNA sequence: TGTGCCAGCAGTGAGCTTGGACAGGGGGCCACAGATACGCAGTATTTT. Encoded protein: CASSELGQGATDTQYF.

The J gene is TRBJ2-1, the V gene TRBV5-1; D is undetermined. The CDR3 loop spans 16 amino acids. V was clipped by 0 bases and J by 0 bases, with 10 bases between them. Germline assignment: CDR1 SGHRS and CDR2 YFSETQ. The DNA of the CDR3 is TGCGCCAGCAGCTTGGCCTCTGGCAGCTCCTACAATGAGCAGTTCTTC. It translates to CASSLASGSSYNEQFF.

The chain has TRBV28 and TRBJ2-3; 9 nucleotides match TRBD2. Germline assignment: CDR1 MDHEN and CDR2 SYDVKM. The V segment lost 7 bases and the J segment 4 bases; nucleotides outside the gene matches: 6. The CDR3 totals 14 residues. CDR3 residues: CASNGGRAPDTQYF. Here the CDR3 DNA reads TGTGCCAGCAATGGCGGGAGGGCCCCAGATACGCAGTATTTT.

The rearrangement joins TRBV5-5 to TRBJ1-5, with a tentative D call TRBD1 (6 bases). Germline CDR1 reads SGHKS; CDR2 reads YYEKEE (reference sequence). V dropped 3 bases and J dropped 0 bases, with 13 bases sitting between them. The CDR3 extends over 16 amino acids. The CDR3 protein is CASSSSDSHSNQPQHF. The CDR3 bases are TGTGCCAGCAGCTCCTCGGACAGTCATAGCAATCAGCCCCAGCATTTT.

The CDR3 sequence is CASSELAQFF. CDR3 nucleotide sequence: TGCGCCAGCAGTGAGTTGGCCCAGTTCTTC. The chain combines TRBV10-2 with TRBJ2-1; D gene ambiguous. CDR1 WSHSY and CDR2 SAAADI come from the germline V gene. This CDR3 comprises 10 residues. Trimming removed 1 base from V and 13 bases from J, with 5 bases in between.

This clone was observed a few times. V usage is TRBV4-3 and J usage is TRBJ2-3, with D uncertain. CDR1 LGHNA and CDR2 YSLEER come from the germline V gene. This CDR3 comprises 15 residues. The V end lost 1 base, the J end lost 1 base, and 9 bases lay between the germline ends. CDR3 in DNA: TGCGCCAGCAGCCAAGGCATTTCGGGCACAGATACGCAGTATTTT. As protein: CASSQGISGTDTQYF.

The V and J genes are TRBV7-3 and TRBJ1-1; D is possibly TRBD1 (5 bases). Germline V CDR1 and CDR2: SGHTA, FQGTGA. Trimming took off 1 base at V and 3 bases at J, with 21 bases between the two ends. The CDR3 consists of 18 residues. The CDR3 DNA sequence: TGTGCCAGCAGCTTAAGGCTTAATCCCGGGGGTGGGGACACTGAAGCTTTCTTT. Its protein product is CASSLRLNPGGGDTEAFF.

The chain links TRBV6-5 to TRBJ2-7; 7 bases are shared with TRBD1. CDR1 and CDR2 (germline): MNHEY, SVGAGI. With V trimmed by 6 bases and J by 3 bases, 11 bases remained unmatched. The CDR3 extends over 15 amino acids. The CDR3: CASRPSRDSFYEQYF. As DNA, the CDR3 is TGTGCCAGCAGACCAAGTCGGGACAGTTTCTACGAGCAGTACTTC.

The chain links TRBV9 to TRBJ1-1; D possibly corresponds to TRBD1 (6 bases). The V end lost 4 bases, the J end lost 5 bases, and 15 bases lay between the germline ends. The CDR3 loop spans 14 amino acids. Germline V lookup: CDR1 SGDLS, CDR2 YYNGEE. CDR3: CASSTSGGRTEAFF. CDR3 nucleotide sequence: TGTGCCAGCAGCACCTCGGGGGGCAGGACTGAAGCTTTCTTT.

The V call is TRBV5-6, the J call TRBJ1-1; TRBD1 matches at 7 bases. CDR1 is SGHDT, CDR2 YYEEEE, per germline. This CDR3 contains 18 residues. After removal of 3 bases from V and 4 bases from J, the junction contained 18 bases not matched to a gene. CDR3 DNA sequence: TGTGCCAGCAGCTACTTCAACGGACAGGCGACTTTGGGCACTGAAGCTTTCTTT. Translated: CASSYFNGQATLGTEAFF.

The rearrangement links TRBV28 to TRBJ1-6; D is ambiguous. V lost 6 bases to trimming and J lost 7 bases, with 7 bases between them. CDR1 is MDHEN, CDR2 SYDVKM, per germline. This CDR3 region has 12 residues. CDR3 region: CASRRENSPLHF. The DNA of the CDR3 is TGTGCCAGCAGGAGGGAGAATTCACCCCTCCACTTT.